The present TCR beta chain was sequenced within a study of blood T cell repertoires in COVID-19. The overall study: Material from acute and convalescent COVID-19 was sourced from the United States, Italy and Spain. In each case, the material was cDNA or gDNA derived from T cells, B-cell-depleted T cells, or PBMCs.

Recruited during active infection, patients (from Seattle) were subsequently followed longitudinally. Per the original data handling: Estimated nucleated cell counts came from reference gene primer amplification. Sequenced by immunoSEQ multiplex PCR; TCRdb stores in-frame clones only, minus some. That table supplies the V and J calls and clone size; D and trimming were determined from the DNA. The table has tens of thousands of clones, approximately 92% seen once. The sample taken for sequencing was peripheral blood. The origin of this receptor is a woman between 55 and 75 years old with COVID-19, enrolled during active disease.

The CDR3 DNA sequence: TGTGCCAGCAGCTTTTTCGGGAGGGGAAGCGAGCAGTACTTC. Its translation: CASSFFGRGSEQYF. This rearrangement joins TRBV7-2 to TRBJ2-7; 8 bases line up with TRBD2. CDR1 SGHTA and CDR2 FQGNSA come from the germline V gene. Trimming at V came to 3 bases and at J to 6 bases, leaving 7 bases not matched to a gene. CDR3 length: 14 residues.